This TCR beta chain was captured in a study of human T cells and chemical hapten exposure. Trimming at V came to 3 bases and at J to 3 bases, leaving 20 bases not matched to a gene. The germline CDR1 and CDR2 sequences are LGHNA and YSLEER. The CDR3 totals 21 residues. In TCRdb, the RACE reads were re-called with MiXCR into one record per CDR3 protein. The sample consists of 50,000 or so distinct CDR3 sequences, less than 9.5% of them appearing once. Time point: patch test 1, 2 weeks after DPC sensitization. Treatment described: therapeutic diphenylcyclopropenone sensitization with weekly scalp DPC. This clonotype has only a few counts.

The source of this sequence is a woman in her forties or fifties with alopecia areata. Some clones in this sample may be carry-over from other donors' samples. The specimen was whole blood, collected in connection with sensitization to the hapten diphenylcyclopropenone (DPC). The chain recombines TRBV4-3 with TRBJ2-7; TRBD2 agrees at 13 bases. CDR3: CASSQNLISKRLAGGVYEQYF. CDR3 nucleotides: TGCGCCAGCAGCCAGAATCTTATTTCGAAGCGACTAGCGGGAGGTGTCTACGAGCAGTACTTC.